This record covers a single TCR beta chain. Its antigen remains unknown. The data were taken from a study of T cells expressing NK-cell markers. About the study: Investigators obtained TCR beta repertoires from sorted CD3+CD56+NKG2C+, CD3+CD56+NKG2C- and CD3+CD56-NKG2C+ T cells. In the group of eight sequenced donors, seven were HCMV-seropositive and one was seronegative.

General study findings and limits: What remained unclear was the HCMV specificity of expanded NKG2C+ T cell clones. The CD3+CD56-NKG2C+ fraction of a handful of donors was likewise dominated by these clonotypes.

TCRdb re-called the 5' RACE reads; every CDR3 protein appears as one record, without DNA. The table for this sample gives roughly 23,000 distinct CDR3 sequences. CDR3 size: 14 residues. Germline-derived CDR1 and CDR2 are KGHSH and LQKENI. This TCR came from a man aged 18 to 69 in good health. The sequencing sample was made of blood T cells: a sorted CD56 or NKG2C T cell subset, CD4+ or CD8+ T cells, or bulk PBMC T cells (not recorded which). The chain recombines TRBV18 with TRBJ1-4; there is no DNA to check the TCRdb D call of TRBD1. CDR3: CASSPITGQGELFF.